Here is one TCR beta chain with its context. This entry is derived from a study of control samples from healthy donors and cancer patients. Repertoires were generated with immunoSEQ multiplex PCR, while TCRdb's copy carries only in-frame clones and drops some. Here the sample spans 210,000 or so clones, 91% being singletons. CDR1 is LNHDA, CDR2 SQIVND, per germline (reference sequence). V lost 8 bases, J lost 0 bases, and 6 bases stayed unmatched. This CDR3 contains 16 residues. This sequence originates from a young man in good health. The sample consisted of blood. This chain joins TRBV19 and TRBJ1-6; 8 bases match TRBD1. The CDR3 DNA is TGTGCCAGTGGGAACAGGGGGAGCTCCTATAATTCACCCCTCCACTTT. It translates to CASGNRGSSYNSPLHF.